Shown below are 10 T cell receptor beta chains from a single sample sequenced in a study of blood T cell repertoires in COVID-19. Assay used: immunoSEQ multiplex PCR; TCRdb lists only in-frame clones, some missing. The data show 250,000 or so clones, about 85% seen once. Sequenced: peripheral blood. Receptor source: a man aged 18 to 35 with active or convalescent COVID-19.

The chain is built from TRBV19 and TRBJ2-5, with TRBD2 identical over 10 bases. There are 16 residues in the CDR3. The V gene's germline CDR1 is LNHDA and CDR2 SQIVND (reference sequence). V trimming: 8 bases; J trimming: 9 bases; junction bases outside the gene matches: 18. CDR3 protein: CASAIHASGGAWAQYF. The CDR3 DNA reads TGTGCCAGTGCAATCCACGCTAGCGGGGGAGCGTGGGCCCAGTACTTC.

The chain links TRBV6-2 or TRBV6-3 to TRBJ2-3; 8 bases line up with TRBD2. The germline V gene encodes CDR1 MNHEY and CDR2 SVGEGT. There are 12 residues in the CDR3. V lost 5 bases and J lost 14; bases outside the gene matches: 9. The CDR3 sequence is CASSLSGTRPYF. CDR3 in DNA: TGTGCCAGCAGTCTCTCCGGGACTAGGCCGTATTTT.

The J gene is TRBJ2-5, the V gene TRBV25-1, with 8 positions matching TRBD1. The CDR3 contains 15 residues. Germline CDR1 MGHDK, CDR2 SYGVNS. Trimming removed 5 bases from V and 3 bases from J; junction bases left unmatched: 8. The CDR3, as DNA: TGTGCCAGCAGTCAGACAGGGGCCAGGGAAGAGACCCAGTACTTC. Translation gives CASSQTGAREETQYF.

CDR3 sequence (DNA): TGTGCCAGCAGCCTCCCGGGGCGACAGGGGACGATGAAGACCCAGTACTTC. It translates to CASSLPGRQGTMKTQYF. V is TRBV14 and J is TRBJ2-5; TRBD1 agrees at 8 bases. The V and J ends lost 4 bases and 6 bases, in that order; junction bases with no gene match: 16. This CDR3 is built from 17 residues. CDR1 and CDR2 (germline): SGHDN, FVKESK.

The chain uses TRBV7-2 and TRBJ1-2; 7 bases match TRBD1. With 5 bases clipped from V and 0 bases from J, the junction kept 6 bases outside the gene matches. Germline CDR1 is SGHTA and CDR2 is FQGNSA. CDR3 length equals 15 residues. CDR3 amino acids: CASSARTGTNYGYTF. In DNA, the CDR3 is TGTGCCAGCAGCGCCCGGACAGGCACTAACTATGGCTACACCTTC. Filled out from reference TRBV7-2 and TRBJ1-2, the complete variable domain reads GAGVSQSPSNKVTEKGKDVELRCDPISGHTALYWYRQSLGQGLEFLIYFQGNSAPDKSGLPSDRFSAERTGGSVSTLTIQRTQQEDSAVYLCASSARTGTNYGYTFGSGTRLTVV.

The chain joins TRBV5-3 to TRBJ2-3; TRBD2 matches at 11 bases. TRBV5-3 qualifies as an ORF whose function is uncertain. This CDR3 is 19 amino acids long. V was clipped by 3 bases and J by 4 bases; unmatched bases: 16. The CDR3 DNA follows: TGTGCCAGAAGCTGTCCCGGGACTAGCGGACCGGGGGCCCCAGATACGCAGTATTTT. Amino acids: CARSCPGTSGPGAPDTQYF.

This chain connects TRBV7-8 to TRBJ1-5; the match to TRBD1 covers 7 bases. The V gene's germline CDR1 is SGHVS and CDR2 FQNEAQ. The trim removed 0 bases at V and 6 bases at J, leaving 5 bases unmatched. There are 15 residues in the CDR3. CDR3 nucleotide sequence: TGTGCCAGCAGCTTAGCGCGACAGGGTACTCAGCCCCAGCATTTT. Its translation is CASSLARQGTQPQHF. The complete variable domain, with remaining parts taken from reference TRBV7-8 and TRBJ1-5, reads GAGVSQSPRYKVAKRGQDVALRCDPISGHVSLFWYQQALGQGPEFLTYFQNEAQLDKSGLPSDRFFAERPEGSVSTLKIQRTQQEDSAVYLCASSLARQGTQPQHFGDGTRLSIL.

The V and J genes are TRBV15 and TRBJ1-2; D gene ambiguous. V was pared by 0 bases and J by 4 bases, with 15 bases between. CDR3 size: 16 residues. In germline, CDR1 is LNHNV, CDR2 YYDKDF (reference sequence). The CDR3 DNA follows: TGTGCCACCAGCAGAGATAGAGGCGGAATCGGCTATGGCTACACCTTC. This sequence encodes CATSRDRGGIGYGYTF.

This sequence joins TRBV27 and TRBJ2-3; 10 positions agree with TRBD1. The CDR3 extends over 16 amino acids. Trimming took 6 bases from V and 8 from J; bases not matched to a gene: 14. Per the germline V gene, CDR1 is MNHEY and CDR2 is SMNVEV (reference sequence). The CDR3, as DNA: TGTGCCAGCAGGACACGAGGACAGGGGGGGGAGCGTACGCAGTATTTT. It encodes CASRTRGQGGERTQYF.

The chain has TRBV5-1 and TRBJ2-2, with 11 nucleotides matching TRBD2. Losses at the gene ends were 7 bases for V and 2 bases for J; bases not matched to a gene: 4. This CDR3 contains 15 residues. Germline V gene lookup returns CDR1 SGHRS and CDR2 YFSETQ. The CDR3 DNA follows: TGCGCCAGCGGAACTAGCGGGAGTAACACCGGGGAGCTGTTTTTT. Amino acids: CASGTSGSNTGELFF.